These 18 T cell receptor beta chains were sequenced from one sample in a study of metastatic and nonmetastatic thyroid tumors. TCRdb reassembled clones from the PCR reads with MiXCR. The sample shows 30,000 to 40,000 clones, roughly 13% of them seen only once. Prior to thyroid surgery, none of the patients had received any treatment. The sample consisted of blood. The receptors here all came from a female donor with papillary thyroid cancer or a benign thyroid nodule (not recorded which). Some clones in this sample may be carry-over from other donors' samples.

The table lists this clone with many counts. The chain couples TRBV7-2 to TRBJ1-6; a weak D match, TRBD1 (5 bases). This CDR3 spans 15 amino acids. Germline V gives CDR1 SGHTA, CDR2 FQGNSA. The V and J ends lost 5 bases and 10 bases respectively, with 18 bases between them. CDR3 sequence reads: CASSNSGGVGSPLHF. As DNA, the CDR3 is TGTGCCAGCAGCAACAGTGGGGGTGTTGGGTCACCCCTCCACTTT.

The table lists this clone with many counts. This chain connects TRBV19 to TRBJ2-1; tentative D call: TRBD2 (6 bases). The V gene lost 3 bases and the J gene lost 4 bases, with 13 bases spanning the gap. Germline V lookup: CDR1 LNHDA, CDR2 SQIVND (reference sequence). CDR3 length: 15 residues. For the CDR3, the DNA is TGTGCCAGTAGTATGCCTCAGGCGGGGTACAATGAGCAGTTCTTC. This sequence encodes CASSMPQAGYNEQFF. The full variable domain, with the rest looked up from reference TRBV19 and TRBJ2-1, is DGGITQSPKYLFRKEGQNVTLSCEQNLNHDAMYWYRQDPGQGLRLIYYSQIVNDFQKGDIAEGYSVSREKKESFPLTVTSAQKNPTAFYLCASSMPQAGYNEQFFGPGTRLTVL.

This clone was detected a few times. The chain employs TRBV5-6 and TRBJ2-5; D ambiguous. V was pared by 7 bases and J by 4 bases, with 17 bases between. This CDR3 has 14 residues. Germline lookup yields CDR1 SGHDT and CDR2 YYEEEE. The CDR3 bases are TGTGCCAGCGCCTTACACGGGTTAGGAGAGACCCAGTACTTC. Protein: CASALHGLGETQYF. Filled out from reference TRBV5-6 and TRBJ2-5, the complete variable domain reads DAGVTQSPTHLIKTRGQQVTLRCSPKSGHDTVSWYQQALGQGPQFIFQYYEEEERQRGNFPDRFSGHQFPNYSSELNVNALLLGDSALYLCASALHGLGETQYFGPGTRLLVL.

This clone showed up many times. The rearrangement joins TRBV19 to TRBJ2-3, with D perhaps TRBD2 (6 bases). CDR1 is LNHDA, CDR2 SQIVND, per germline (reference sequence). The CDR3 has 15 amino acids. V gave up 6 bases and J gave up 3 bases, with 16 bases separating them. CDR3 DNA: TGTGCCAGTAGCGCAGGGAGACTAGGAACAGATACGCAGTATTTT. Translation: CASSAGRLGTDTQYF.

This clone came up many times. This chain links TRBV5-1 with TRBJ2-7; a possible D gene is TRBD1 (6 bases). This CDR3 spans 13 amino acids. Germline CDR1 and CDR2: SGHRS and YFSETQ. With 4 bases removed from V and 4 bases from J, the gap between germline ends came to 12 bases. The CDR3 DNA follows: TGCGCCAGCAGCAGAACGACAGGTTACGAGCAGTACTTC. Residues: CASSRTTGYEQYF.

Many counts were recorded for this clone. This sequence joins TRBV4-1 and TRBJ2-2; TRBD2 is a possible D gene (5 bases). Between the trimmed V and J ends, which lost 3 bases and 2 bases, there was a span of 13 bases. The CDR3 length is 16 residues. Per the germline V gene, CDR1 is MGHRA and CDR2 is YSYEKL. The CDR3 DNA reads TGCGCCAGCAGCCAGTTCTCCGGGATCAACACCGGGGAGCTGTTTTTT. This translates into CASSQFSGINTGELFF.

V and J are TRBV5-6 and TRBJ2-5; D remains unclear. CDR1 SGHDT and CDR2 YYEEEE come from the germline V gene. This CDR3 contains 15 residues. V gave up 1 base and J gave up 2 bases, with 12 bases separating them. The CDR3 is CASSLIRLLQETQYF. The CDR3 DNA sequence: TGTGCCAGCAGCTTGATTAGACTTCTACAAGAGACCCAGTACTTC.

This clone has ten or more counts. The V and J genes are TRBV3-1 and TRBJ1-4; D not resolved. Germline V gene lookup returns CDR1 LGHDT and CDR2 YNNKEL (reference sequence). The CDR3 contains 15 residues. With 3 bases removed from V and 5 bases from J, the gap between germline ends came to 13 bases. The CDR3 coding sequence is TGTGCCAGCAGCCAGACCCGCTTCCAGAATGAAAAACTGTTTTTT. Protein: CASSQTRFQNEKLFF.

The chain joins TRBV5-1 to TRBJ2-1, with D possibly matching TRBD2 (6 bases). V lost 0 bases, J lost 8 bases, and 12 bases lay in between. Germline CDR1 is SGHRS and CDR2 is YFSETQ. CDR3 length: 14 amino acids. This chain's CDR3 is CASSLAGGRDEQFF. For the CDR3, the DNA is TGCGCCAGCAGCTTGGCCGGGGGTAGGGATGAGCAGTTCTTC.

Many counts were recorded for this clone. This sample includes further DNA sequences coding for the same CDR3. The chain combines TRBV28 with TRBJ1-1, with 7 bases identical to TRBD1. Trimming cost V 6 bases and J 3 bases; bases outside gene matches: 1. This CDR3 contains 12 residues. Germline lookup yields CDR1 MDHEN and CDR2 SYDVKM. The CDR3 DNA sequence: TGTGCCAGCAGCAGGGGGTACACTGAAGCTTTCTTT. Translating gives CASSRGYTEAFF.

This clone was seen at least ten times. The gene calls are TRBV18 and TRBJ2-7; D is uncertain. V was cut by 2 bases and J by 6 bases, with 14 bases left in between. The V gene's germline CDR1 is KGHSH and CDR2 LQKENI. This CDR3 has 14 amino acids. CDR3 loop: CASSPNPLVSEQYF. CDR3 sequence (DNA): TGTGCCAGCTCACCAAATCCTCTAGTCTCCGAGCAGTACTTC.

By its share, this clone is medium-sized (0.01 to 0.1%). This rearrangement joins TRBV6-1 to TRBJ1-2; TRBD1 is a possible D gene (6 bases). Germline V gene sequence: CDR1 MNHNS, CDR2 SASEGT. V gave up 5 bases and J gave up 0 bases, with 19 bases separating them. The CDR3 runs 17 residues. The CDR3 coding sequence is TGTGCCAGCAGTTCCCGACAGGTGACCTCCTCTAACTATGGCTACACCTTC. Amino acid sequence: CASSSRQVTSSNYGYTF.

This clone was recorded many times. V gene TRBV5-1 combines with J gene TRBJ1-5, with TRBD1 as a possible D gene (5 bases). CDR1 is SGHRS and CDR2 is YFSETQ in the germline V gene. The CDR3 is made up of 15 amino acids. Trimming removed 4 bases at V and 0 bases at J, with 11 bases between. The CDR3 region has the DNA TGCGCCAGCAGCCTGGACACCCGTAGCAATCAGCCCCAGCATTTT. It yields the protein CASSLDTRSNQPQHF.

This clone was counted at least ten times. This chain connects TRBV27 to TRBJ2-1, with D possibly matching TRBD1 (5 bases). CDR3 length: 13 residues. Between the trimmed V and J ends, which lost 10 bases and 12 bases, there was a span of 22 bases. Germline V gives CDR1 MNHEY, CDR2 SMNVEV (reference sequence). In nucleotides, the CDR3 is TGTGCCACCGAGGTTCGGGCAGGGCTGGGGCAGTTCTTC. Residues: CATEVRAGLGQFF.

This clone was counted only a few times. A junction end diverges from the germline sequence, so it may reflect a read error. The chain's CDR3 is CASGLATTNERFF. As DNA, the CDR3 is TGTGCTAGTGGTCTAGCGACCACCAATGAGCGGTTCTTC. The rearrangement joins TRBV12-5 to TRBJ2-1; possibly TRBD2 for D (6 bases). The CDR3 covers 13 residues. CDR1 LGHNT and CDR2 FRNRAP come from the germline V gene.

This clone was picked up many times. The J gene is TRBJ1-1, the V gene TRBV24-1; D unclear. Germline V gene sequence: CDR1 KGHDR, CDR2 SFDVKD. V lost 2 bases to trimming and J lost 3 bases, with 9 bases between them. The CDR3 loop spans 14 amino acids. CDR3 in amino acids: CATSDSLTHTEAFF. Written as DNA, the CDR3 is TGTGCCACCAGTGATTCGTTGACACACACTGAAGCTTTCTTT.

This clone was seen repeatedly, ten times or more. The rearrangement links TRBV9 to TRBJ2-1, with 9 positions matching TRBD1. V shed 4 bases, J shed 2 bases, and the junction held 10 bases outside the gene matches. The V gene's germline CDR1 is SGDLS and CDR2 YYNGEE. This CDR3 contains 17 residues. CDR3 in amino acids: CASSSRGGTGTYNEQFF. The CDR3 DNA is TGTGCCAGCAGCTCCCGAGGGGGGACAGGGACCTACAATGAGCAGTTCTTC.

This clone was detected ten times or more. The CDR3 coding sequence is TGTGCCAGTAGTATAGGGGGGGTCGTCGAGACCCAGTACTTC. Amino acid sequence: CASSIGGVVETQYF. The chain uses TRBV19 and TRBJ2-5; the D gene is possibly TRBD2 (6 bases). Germline V gene sequence: CDR1 LNHDA, CDR2 SQIVND (reference sequence). Deletions cut 1 base from V and 5 bases from J, with 11 bases between. CDR3 length: 14 residues.